A single sample gave rise to the 21 T cell receptor beta chains below, sequenced in a study of blood T cell repertoires in COVID-19. Method: immunoSEQ multiplex PCR; TCRdb's copy keeps in-frame clones and lacks some. This table holds approximately 280,000 clones, around 89% found once. The specimen was PBMCs or T cells enriched from blood (not recorded which). These TCRs come from a woman in her late teens or twenties with acute COVID-19.

The chain joins TRBV9 to TRBJ2-7; TRBD1 is a possible D gene (6 bases). The ends were cut back, 0 bases at V and 3 bases at J, with 13 bases in the middle. CDR3 length: 15 residues. Germline CDR1 and CDR2: SGDLS and YYNGEE. DNA for the CDR3: TGTGCCAGCAGCGTAGGAGTAACAGGGAACTACGAGCAGTACTTC. Its translation is CASSVGVTGNYEQYF.

V is TRBV4-2 and J is TRBJ2-7, with 8 bases aligning to TRBD2. The ends lost 0 bases at V and 4 bases at J; junction bases unmatched: 5. In germline, CDR1 is LGHNA, CDR2 YNFKEQ. The CDR3 consists of 15 residues. The CDR3 loop reads CASSQEGPGGYEQYF. The CDR3, as DNA: TGTGCCAGCAGCCAAGAGGGACCGGGGGGGTACGAGCAGTACTTC.

CDR3 coding DNA: TGTGCCAGCAGAGGAAGGACAGCCAGCTCCTACGAGCAGTACTTC. Translation: CASRGRTASSYEQYF. The chain uses TRBV27 and TRBJ2-7, with D maybe TRBD1 (6 bases). This CDR3 region has 15 residues. In germline, CDR1 is MNHEY, CDR2 SMNVEV (reference sequence). With 6 bases removed from V and 0 bases from J, the gap between germline ends came to 15 bases.

This chain joins TRBV5-5 and TRBJ1-2, with a weak D call TRBD1 (6 bases). V was pared by 0 bases and J by 4 bases, with 10 bases between. Germline CDR1 reads SGHKS; CDR2 reads YYEKEE (reference sequence). The CDR3 contains 14 residues. CDR3 sequence: CASSLAGGAYGYTF. The CDR3 nucleotides are TGTGCCAGCAGCTTGGCCGGGGGGGCCTATGGCTACACCTTC. Full variable domain (rest looked up from reference TRBV5-5 and TRBJ1-2): DAGVTQSPTHLIKTRGQQVTLRCSPISGHKSVSWYQQVLGQGPQFIFQYYEKEERGRGNFPDRFSARQFPNYSSELNVNALLLGDSALYLCASSLAGGAYGYTFGSGTRLTVV.

J is TRBJ2-1 and V is TRBV19; TRBD2 matches at 11 bases. Unmatched junction bases numbered 10, after V lost 6 bases and J lost 0 bases. Germline CDR1 LNHDA, CDR2 SQIVND (reference sequence). There are 18 residues in the CDR3. This CDR3 reads CASRMNRGLAGSYNEQFF. The CDR3 DNA sequence: TGTGCCAGTAGAATGAACCGTGGACTAGCGGGCTCCTACAATGAGCAGTTCTTC.

In nucleotides, the CDR3 is TGTGCCAGCAGCTCCCGTTCTAGCGGGAGGGGTAATGAGCAGTTCTTC. Its protein is CASSSRSSGRGNEQFF. The chain recombines TRBV5-4 with TRBJ2-1; 12 positions agree with TRBD2. This CDR3 has 16 amino acids. From germline, CDR1 is SGHNT and CDR2 YYREEE (reference sequence). With V trimmed by 3 bases and J by 7 bases, 8 bases remained unmatched.

The chain has TRBV28 and TRBJ1-4; TRBD1 aligns across 8 bases. In germline, CDR1 is MDHEN, CDR2 SYDVKM. The CDR3 loop spans 15 amino acids. V lost 6 bases, J lost 8 bases, and 11 bases stayed unmatched. CDR3 in DNA: TGTGCCAGCAGGCCCTCCGGGACAGGCGACGAAAAACTGTTTTTT. Residues: CASRPSGTGDEKLFF.

The gene calls are TRBV6-5 and TRBJ1-4, with TRBD1 matching 8 bases. Germline V gene data show CDR1 as MNHEY and CDR2 as SVGAGI. Unmatched junction bases numbered 7, after V lost 4 bases and J lost 6 bases. The CDR3 totals 15 residues. The CDR3 loop is CASSSLQGEDEKLFF. The CDR3 region has the DNA TGTGCCAGCAGTTCCCTACAGGGGGAGGATGAAAAACTGTTTTTT.

The CDR3 DNA reads as TGTGCCTGGAGTATCCAGGGGGCCTTTGGCTACACCTTC. Translating gives CAWSIQGAFGYTF. The V and J genes are TRBV30 and TRBJ1-2; 8 bases match TRBD1. Germline V gene lookup returns CDR1 GTSNPN and CDR2 SVGIG (reference sequence). CDR3 length equals 13 residues. J was trimmed by 7 bases and V by 2 bases; bases with no gene match: 6.

This clone was recorded only once. The chain couples TRBV5-4 to TRBJ2-5, with D maybe TRBD2 (6 bases). The CDR3 covers 15 residues. CDR1 SGHNT and CDR2 YYREEE come from the germline V gene (reference sequence). V was pared by 0 bases and J by 5 bases, with 14 bases between. Here the CDR3 DNA reads TGTGCCAGCAGCTTGGGGCGGAGGGAGGTGGAGACCCAGTACTTC. Residues: CASSLGRREVETQYF.

The chain employs TRBV7-9 and TRBJ1-4; TRBD1 agrees at 10 bases. Looked up from germline, CDR1 is SEHNR and CDR2 is FQNEAQ (reference sequence). Trimming at V came to 5 bases and at J to 5 bases, leaving 8 bases not matched to a gene. This CDR3 spans 16 amino acids. The CDR3 DNA reads TGTGCCAGCAGCCCAGGCGGGACAGGGGACAATGAAAAACTGTTTTTT. Its protein is CASSPGGTGDNEKLFF.

V gene TRBV19 combines with J gene TRBJ1-5; no reliable D call. V lost 8 bases to trimming and J lost 7 bases, with 15 bases between them. The CDR3 length is 13 residues. The germline V gene encodes CDR1 LNHDA and CDR2 SQIVND (reference sequence). The CDR3 sequence is CASDTNRGQPQHF. The CDR3 DNA reads as TGTGCCAGTGATACAAATCGAGGGCAGCCCCAGCATTTT.

CDR3 in DNA: TGTGCCAGCAGCCAAGACAACAGGTCGTATGGCTACACCTTC. Translating it yields CASSQDNRSYGYTF. V is TRBV3-1 (or the pseudogene TRBV3-2) and J is TRBJ1-2, with TRBD1 as a possible D gene (5 bases). Germline assignment: CDR1 LGHDT and CDR2 YNNKEL (reference sequence). The CDR3 covers 14 residues. V gave up 0 bases and J gave up 5 bases, with 10 bases separating them.

The chain links TRBV13 to TRBJ1-1; 9 nucleotides match TRBD1. Trimming at V came to 5 bases and at J to 5 bases, leaving 6 bases not matched to a gene. The germline CDR1 and CDR2 sequences are PRHDT and FYEKMQ (reference sequence). This CDR3 has 14 residues. The CDR3 region has the DNA TGTGCCAGCAGCCCAGGGACAGGGAATACTGAAGCTTTCTTT. Residues: CASSPGTGNTEAFF.

The chain couples TRBV20-1 to TRBJ2-1; tentatively, D is TRBD2 (6 bases). The CDR3 is made up of 12 amino acids. Germline lookup yields CDR1 DFQATT and CDR2 SNEGSKA (reference sequence). Trimming took off 3 bases at V and 9 bases at J, with 12 bases between the two ends. The CDR3 nucleotides read TGCAGTGCTAGTCTAGCGATAGGTGAGCAGTTCTTC. Translation gives CSASLAIGEQFF.

The chain carries TRBV27 and TRBJ2-3, with TRBD2 identical over 9 bases. With 3 bases clipped from V and 1 base from J, the junction kept 2 bases outside the gene matches. The CDR3 runs to 15 residues. Germline V gene data show CDR1 as MNHEY and CDR2 as SMNVEV (reference sequence). This CDR3 is CASSLAGGGTDTQYF. The CDR3, as DNA: TGTGCCAGCAGTTTGGCGGGAGGGGGCACAGATACGCAGTATTTT.

The chain employs TRBV6-5 and TRBJ1-4, with a possible D match to TRBD1 (5 bases). This CDR3 is 15 amino acids long. With 3 bases removed from V and 5 bases from J, the gap between germline ends came to 13 bases. CDR1 is MNHEY, CDR2 SVGAGI, per germline. CDR3 coding DNA: TGTGCCAGCAGTTATATGGGGAGGGGAAATGAAAAACTGTTTTTT. This codes for CASSYMGRGNEKLFF.

J is TRBJ2-2 and V is TRBV7-6; D is perhaps TRBD2 (5 bases). Germline V gives CDR1 SGHVS, CDR2 FNYEAQ. V was clipped by 0 bases and J by 4 bases, with 9 bases between them. The CDR3 loop spans 15 amino acids. CDR3 in amino acids: CASSLAHGVTGELFF. The DNA for the CDR3 is TGTGCCAGCAGCTTAGCCCACGGGGTCACCGGGGAGCTGTTTTTT.

The chain links TRBV2 to TRBJ1-5; D is perhaps TRBD1 (6 bases). Germline V gene sequence: CDR1 SNHLY, CDR2 FYNNEI. With 4 bases removed from V and 0 bases from J, the gap between germline ends came to 10 bases. This CDR3 is 15 amino acids long. CDR3 in amino acids: CASSGGGNSNQPQHF. CDR3 bases: TGTGCCAGCAGTGGAGGGGGAAATAGCAATCAGCCCCAGCATTTT.

The CDR3 loop reads CASSTGLADEQYF. The CDR3, as DNA: TGTGCCAGCAGCACCGGACTAGCGGACGAGCAGTACTTC. The V gene is TRBV7-8, the J gene TRBJ2-7; 10 bases line up with TRBD2. This CDR3 spans 13 amino acids. J lost 5 bases, V lost 5 bases, and 3 bases had no gene match. Germline assignment: CDR1 SGHVS and CDR2 FQNEAQ.

This chain joins TRBV4-3 and TRBJ1-2, with TRBD1 matching 11 bases. The germline CDR1 and CDR2 sequences are LGHNA and YSLEER. The ends lost 0 bases at V and 6 bases at J; junction bases unmatched: 6. The CDR3 consists of 16 residues. CDR3 coding DNA: TGCGCCAGCAGCCAAGATTTTGGACAGGGGGCGGATGGCTACACCTTC. Translating gives CASSQDFGQGADGYTF.